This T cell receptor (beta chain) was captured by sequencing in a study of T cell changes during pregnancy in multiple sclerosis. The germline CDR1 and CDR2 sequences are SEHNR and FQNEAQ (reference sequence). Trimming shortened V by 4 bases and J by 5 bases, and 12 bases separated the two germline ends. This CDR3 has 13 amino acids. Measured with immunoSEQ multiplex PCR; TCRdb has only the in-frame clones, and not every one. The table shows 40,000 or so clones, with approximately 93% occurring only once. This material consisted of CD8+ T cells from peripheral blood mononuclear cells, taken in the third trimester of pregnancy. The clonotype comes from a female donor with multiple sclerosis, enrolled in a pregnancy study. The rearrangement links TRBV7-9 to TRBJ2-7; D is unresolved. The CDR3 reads CASSYSVSDEQYF. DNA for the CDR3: TGTGCCAGCAGCTATTCGGTCTCGGACGAGCAGTACTTC.